This record covers a single T cell receptor beta chain. Its antigen is unknown. V lost 5 bases and J lost 7; bases outside the gene matches: 9. The germline V gene encodes CDR1 SGHNT and CDR2 YENEEA. This CDR3 region has 16 residues. At survey level, the immunoSEQ assay was run in its v3.0 version. The assay was immunoSEQ multiplex PCR, and TCRdb's table has in-frame clones only and misses some. The sample yields nearly 20,000 clones, about 80% seen once. The data were taken from a study of long-term antiretroviral therapy in people with HIV. Whole-study results and caveats: Older ART regimens were possibly in use when the blood was collected between the mid-2000s and the late 2010s. Post-ART, diversity grew, though it stayed under transplant donor control levels. Controls had broader CDR3 length ranges than HIV repertoires did.

The starting material was unsorted PBMCs, obtained 0.2 years after starting antiretroviral therapy. V usage is TRBV11-3 and J usage is TRBJ2-1; 12 nucleotides match TRBD2. The TCR sequence derives from a woman in her thirties or forties with HIV. Written as DNA, the CDR3 is TGTGCCAGCAGCCCCCTCCTAGCGGGGGGGCTTAATGAGCAGTTCTTC. The encoded protein is CASSPLLAGGLNEQFF.